This T cell receptor beta chain derives from a study of T cell responses to AZD1222 COVID-19 vaccine. Study context: Analyses pooled second doses at about 4 or about 12 weeks.

Germline trimming cut 2 bases from V and 1 base from J; bases unmatched to any gene: 12. The CDR3 sequence is 18 residues long. From germline, CDR1 is LGHNA and CDR2 YNFKEQ. Points from the study as a whole: Receipt of two AZD1222 doses was followed by a rise in Spike-specific TCR breadth and depth. The donor cohort was predominantly white British with a female majority, and clonal diversity may have been underestimated.

This clone was counted a single time. Its antigen is not identified. Clones were sequenced by immunoSEQ multiplex PCR, and TCRdb holds only the in-frame ones, with some missing. The profile shows 90,000 to 150,000 clones, roughly 90% of them singletons. The chain combines TRBV4-2 with TRBJ2-3; TRBD2 aligns across 7 bases. The receptor comes from an adult in good health. The source material was peripheral blood, sampled on day 0 of AZD1222 vaccination. CDR3 in amino acids: CASSQNPSSAGGTDTQYF. For the CDR3, the DNA is TGTGCCAGCAGCCAAAATCCTTCGTCGGCGGGGGGCACAGATACGCAGTATTTT.